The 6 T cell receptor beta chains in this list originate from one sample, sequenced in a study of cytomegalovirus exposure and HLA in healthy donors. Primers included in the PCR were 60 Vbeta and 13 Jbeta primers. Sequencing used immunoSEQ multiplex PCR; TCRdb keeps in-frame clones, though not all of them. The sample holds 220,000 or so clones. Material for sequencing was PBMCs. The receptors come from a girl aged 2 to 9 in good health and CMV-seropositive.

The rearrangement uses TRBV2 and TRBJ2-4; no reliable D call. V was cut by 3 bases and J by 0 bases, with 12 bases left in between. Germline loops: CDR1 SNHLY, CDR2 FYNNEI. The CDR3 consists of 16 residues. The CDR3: CASSDTFLIAKNIQYF. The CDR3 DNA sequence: TGTGCCAGCAGTGACACATTCCTGATAGCCAAAAACATTCAGTACTTC.

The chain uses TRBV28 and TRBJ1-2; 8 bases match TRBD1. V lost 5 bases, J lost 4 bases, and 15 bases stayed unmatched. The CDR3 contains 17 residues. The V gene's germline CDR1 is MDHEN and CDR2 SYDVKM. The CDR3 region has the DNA TGTGCCAGCAGTCCCCCCATCGGACAGGGTTTGGGCTATGGCTACACCTTC. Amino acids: CASSPPIGQGLGYGYTF.

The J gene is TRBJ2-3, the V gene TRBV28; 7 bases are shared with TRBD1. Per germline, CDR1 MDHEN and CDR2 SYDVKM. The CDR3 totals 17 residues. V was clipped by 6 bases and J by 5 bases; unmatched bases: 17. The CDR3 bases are TGTGCCAGCAGCCTTACGACAGGGCTGGGGATTTTAGATACGCAGTATTTT. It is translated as CASSLTTGLGILDTQYF.

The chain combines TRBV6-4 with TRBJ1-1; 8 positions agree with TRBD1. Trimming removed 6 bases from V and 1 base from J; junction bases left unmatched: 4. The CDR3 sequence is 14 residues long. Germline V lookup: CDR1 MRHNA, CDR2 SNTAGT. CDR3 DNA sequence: TGTGCCAGCAGGCCCGGGACAGGGAACACTGAAGCTTTCTTT. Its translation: CASRPGTGNTEAFF.

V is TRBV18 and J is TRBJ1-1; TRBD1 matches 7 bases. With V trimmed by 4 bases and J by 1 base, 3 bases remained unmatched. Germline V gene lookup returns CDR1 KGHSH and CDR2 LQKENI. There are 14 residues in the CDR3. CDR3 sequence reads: CASSQQGENTEAFF. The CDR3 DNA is TGTGCCAGCTCACAGCAGGGGGAGAACACTGAAGCTTTCTTT.

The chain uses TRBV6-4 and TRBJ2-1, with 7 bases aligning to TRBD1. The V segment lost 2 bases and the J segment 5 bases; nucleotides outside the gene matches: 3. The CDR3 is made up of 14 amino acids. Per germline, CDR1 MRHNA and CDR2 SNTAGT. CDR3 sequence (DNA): TGTGCCAGCAGTGACCGGGACAGACACAATGAGCAGTTCTTC. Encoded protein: CASSDRDRHNEQFF.